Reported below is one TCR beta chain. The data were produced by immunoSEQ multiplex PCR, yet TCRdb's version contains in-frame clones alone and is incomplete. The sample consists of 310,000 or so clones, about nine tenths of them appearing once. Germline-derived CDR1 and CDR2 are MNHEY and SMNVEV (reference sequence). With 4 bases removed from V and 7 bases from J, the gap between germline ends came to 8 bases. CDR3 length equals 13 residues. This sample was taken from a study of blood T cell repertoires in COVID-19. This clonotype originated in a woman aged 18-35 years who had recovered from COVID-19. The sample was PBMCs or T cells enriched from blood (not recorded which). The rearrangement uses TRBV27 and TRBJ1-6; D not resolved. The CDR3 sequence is CASSYNRNSPLHF. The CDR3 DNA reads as TGTGCCAGCAGTTACAACAGAAATTCACCCCTCCACTTT.